These 12 T cell receptor beta chains share one sample of origin, sequenced in a study of breast tumors, draining lymph nodes, adjacent tissues. Samples came from axillary lymph nodes draining the breast cancer. MiXCR, applied by TCRdb to the multiplex PCR reads, yields one record per CDR3 protein. Seen here are about 130,000 distinct CDR3 sequences, 21% observed once, and the top ten hold about 2%. The sequenced material came from axillary lymph node tissue. The origin of the receptors is a female donor with breast cancer. Some clones in this sample may be carry-over from other donors' samples.

For this clonotype: Being one base from a much bigger clone, this may be a read error. V usage is TRBV30 and J usage is TRBJ1-4; D may be TRBD1 (5 bases). V shed 1 base and J shed 4 bases, with 13 bases lying between them. The CDR3 spans 15 residues. The germline V gene has CDR1 GTSNPN and CDR2 SVGIG (reference sequence). This CDR3 is CAWSDDSSGNEKLFF. In DNA form, the CDR3 reads TGTGCCTGGAGTGACGACAGTTCGGGTAATGAAAAACTGTTTTTT.

Regarding this clonotype: This may be a read error, as it is one base from a much larger clone. This chain uses TRBV2 with TRBJ2-5, with D perhaps given as TRBD1 or TRBD2 (5 bases each). The CDR3 has 13 residues. V lost 6 bases and J 4 bases, leaving 12 bases between the germline ends. Germline loops: CDR1 SNHLY, CDR2 FYNNEI. CDR3 amino acids: CASSLDSGETQYF. The CDR3 DNA reads as TGTGCCAGCAGCTTAGACAGCGGAGAGACCCAGTACTTC.

In this sample, this clonotype turned up many times. The chain's CDR3 is CASSWTVMNSYEQYF. The CDR3 region has the DNA TGTGCCAGCAGTTGGACTGTGATGAACTCCTACGAGCAGTACTTC. The chain couples TRBV12-3 or TRBV12-4 to TRBJ2-7, with D perhaps matching TRBD2 (5 bases). V lost 4 bases to trimming and J lost 0 bases, with 13 bases between them. The CDR3 has 15 amino acids.

This clonotype was observed many times. The J gene is TRBJ2-7, the V gene TRBV28; D not certain. The germline V and J ends were trimmed by 5 bases and 3 bases, with 5 bases remaining between them. This CDR3 has 11 residues. Per germline, CDR1 MDHEN and CDR2 SYDVKM. The CDR3 nucleotides read TGTGCCAGCAGTCTCGACTACGAGCAGTACTTC. Amino acids: CASSLDYEQYF.

Ten or more counts support this clonotype. V is TRBV6-5 and J is TRBJ2-1; D remains unclear. Looked up from germline, CDR1 is MNHEY and CDR2 is SVGAGI. Trimming removed 2 bases at V and 13 bases at J, with 9 bases between. This CDR3 is built from 11 residues. This chain's CDR3 is CASSYDRSQFF. The CDR3 bases are TGTGCCAGCAGTTACGACCGAAGCCAGTTCTTC.

This clonotype was counted ten times or more. The chain carries TRBV18 and TRBJ2-7; the D gene is possibly TRBD1 (5 bases). Trimming cost V 0 bases and J 0 bases, with 9 bases left between them. Germline CDR1 and CDR2: KGHSH and LQKENI. The CDR3 runs to 15 residues. The CDR3 nucleotides read TGTGCCAGCTCACCACCCACAGGATACTCCTACGAGCAGTACTTC. As protein: CASSPPTGYSYEQYF.

This clonotype has at least ten counts. The V gene is TRBV27, the J gene TRBJ1-2, with TRBD1 identical over 12 bases. Trimming cost V 6 bases and J 3 bases; bases outside gene matches: 2. This CDR3 has 14 amino acids. Germline V lookup: CDR1 MNHEY, CDR2 SMNVEV (reference sequence). CDR3 residues: CASRRDRGHYGYTF. The DNA of the CDR3 is TGTGCCAGCAGACGGGACAGGGGGCACTATGGCTACACCTTC.

This clonotype was observed at least ten times. V and J are TRBV6-5 and TRBJ1-3; tentatively, D is TRBD1 (6 bases). CDR1 is MNHEY, CDR2 SVGAGI, per germline. V was trimmed by 3 bases and J by 0 bases, leaving 9 bases between them. This CDR3 has 15 residues. The CDR3 DNA reads as TGTGCCAGCAGTTATACAGGGCCCTCTGGAAACACCATATATTTT. Encoded protein: CASSYTGPSGNTIYF.

For this clonotype: Just one base apart from a much larger clone, this may be a read error. The chain recombines TRBV9 with TRBJ2-6; D gene uncertain. From germline, CDR1 is SGDLS and CDR2 YYNGEE. V lost 4 bases and J lost 2, with 10 bases in between. The CDR3 length is 15 residues. Here the CDR3 reads CASSKRNPGANVLTF. CDR3 sequence (DNA): TGTGCCAGCAGCAAACGGAACCCTGGGGCCAACGTCCTGACTTTC.

There are a few counts of this clonotype. The rearrangement uses TRBV28 and TRBJ2-3; the match to TRBD2 covers 8 bases. This CDR3 is 16 amino acids long. CDR1 and CDR2 from the germline V gene are MDHEN and SYDVKM. V lost 3 bases and J lost 4; bases outside the gene matches: 9. CDR3 region: CASSFLNGRGADTQYF. CDR3 coding DNA: TGTGCCAGCAGTTTCCTCAACGGGAGGGGCGCAGATACGCAGTATTTT.

On this clonotype: A much bigger clone sits one base away, suggesting this may be a read error. The V call is TRBV6-2 or TRBV6-3, the J call TRBJ2-7; D is uncertain. This CDR3 has 13 amino acids. The V gene lost 6 bases and the J gene lost 0 bases, with 9 bases spanning the gap. CDR1 is MNHEY and CDR2 is SVGEGT in the germline V gene. CDR3 amino acids: CASSAAYSYEQYF. For the CDR3, the DNA is TGTGCCAGCAGCGCGGCTTACTCCTACGAGCAGTACTTC.

Only a few counts were recorded for this clonotype. The gene calls are TRBV25-1 and TRBJ2-1, with no clear D. The V gene's germline CDR1 is MGHDK and CDR2 SYGVNS. Trimming removed 8 bases from V and 0 bases from J, with 11 bases in between. The CDR3 contains 14 residues. CDR3 protein: CASSDWSSYNEQFF. CDR3 nucleotide sequence: TGTGCCAGCTCCGACTGGAGCTCCTACAATGAGCAGTTCTTC. The variable domain in full, with the rest retrieved from reference TRBV25-1 and TRBJ2-1, is EADIYQTPRYLVIGTGKKITLECSQTMGHDKMYWYQQDPGMELHLIHYSYGVNSTEKGDLSSESTVSRIRTEHFPLTLESARPSHTSQYLCASSDWSSYNEQFFGPGTRLTVL.